Listed below are T cell receptor beta chains from one sample, sequenced in a study of blood T cell repertoires in COVID-19. The repertoire was sequenced with immunoSEQ multiplex PCR; TCRdb's copy has only in-frame clones and lacks some. The sample comprises about 200,000 clones, roughly 88% of which are singletons, and 5.6% rests with the top ten. The specimen was PBMCs or T cells enriched from blood (not recorded which). Receptors were obtained from a middle-aged man with acute COVID-19. CDR3s include the opening cysteine and the closing phenylalanine or tryptophan. A D gene is named only where the DNA matches it firmly. Rows give clone size only sometimes, using once, few, many, or a class for an expanded clone.

TGCGCCAGCAGTATAGGGACTAGCTCCTACAATGAGCAGTTCTTC | CASSIGTSSYNEQFF | TRBV5-1 | TRBD2 | - | TRBJ2-1
TGTGCCACCTCGACCCGCGGGGATTCATACGAGCAGTACTTC | CATSTRGDSYEQYF | TRBV6-5 | - | - | TRBJ2-7
TGCGCCAGCAGCTCCTACAGCACCGGGGAGCTGTTTTTT | CASSSYSTGELFF | TRBV5-1 | - | few | TRBJ2-2
TGTGCCAGCAATCCAGAGATACCGGACAGGGGGGGCACCGGGGAGCTGTTTTTT | CASNPEIPDRGGTGELFF | TRBV25-1 | TRBD1 | few | TRBJ2-2
TGTGCCAGCAGCCAAAATTCGTCGACAGCCGGGCTCGATAGCACAGATACGCAGTATTTT | CASSQNSSTAGLDSTDTQYF | TRBV3-1/TRBV3-2 | - | - | TRBJ2-3
TGCGCCAGCAGCCCGGGGGTAACTGGGGCCAACGTCCTGACTTTC | CASSPGVTGANVLTF | TRBV5-1 | - | many | TRBJ2-6
TGCGCCAGCGGTGACCCCTCGACAGCAGAAGAGACCCAGTACTTC | CASGDPSTAEETQYF | TRBV5-1 | - | - | TRBJ2-5
TGTGCCAGCAGCCTTTTAAGCCCCCCCATCGGGCAGTTCTTC | CASSLLSPPIGQFF | TRBV28 | - | - | TRBJ2-1
TGTGCCAGCAGTTATAGTGGGACAGGGTTCTATGGCTACACCTTC | CASSYSGTGFYGYTF | TRBV6-5 | TRBD1 | - | TRBJ1-2
TGTGCCAGCAGCTTAACTAGCGTATACAATGAGCAGTTCTTC | CASSLTSVYNEQFF | TRBV11-3 | TRBD2 | - | TRBJ2-1
TGTGCCAGTAGTCCAGATACAGGGAGGGGGTCGGCTTTCTTT | CASSPDTGRGSAFF | TRBV19 | - | - | TRBJ1-1
TGTGCCAGCAGCCCACCTTTAGGCGGTTTATATGGCTACACCTTC | CASSPPLGGLYGYTF | TRBV11-2 | - | - | TRBJ1-2
TGTGCCAGCAGAAACGGACAGAATTTTCAGCCCCAGCATTTT | CASRNGQNFQPQHF | TRBV28 | - | - | TRBJ1-5
TGTGCCAGTAGCCCCACGGGAAGTGGAGAGACCCAGTACTTC | CASSPTGSGETQYF | TRBV19 | - | - | TRBJ2-5
TGTGCCAGTAGTACAGGATTTGCCAGGACACTCTATGGCTACACCTTC | CASSTGFARTLYGYTF | TRBV19 | - | - | TRBJ1-2
TGTGCCAGCAGCCCTAGCGGGAGGTACAATGAGCAGTTCTTC | CASSPSGRYNEQFF | TRBV7-9 | TRBD2 | - | TRBJ2-1
TGCGCCAGCAGCTTGGGTAGGGGGACAGATACGCAGTATTTT | CASSLGRGTDTQYF | TRBV5-1 | - | - | TRBJ2-3
TGTGCCAGCAGCCAAGTCACCTACGAGCAGTACTTC | CASSQVTYEQYF | TRBV3-1/TRBV3-2 | - | - | TRBJ2-7
TGTGCCAGCAGCTTAGAAGCCCACAGGTGGGGAAACACCGGGGAGCTGTTTTTT | CASSLEAHRWGNTGELFF | TRBV13 | - | - | TRBJ2-2
TGTGCCAGCAGCCACCGTCGACTAGGGGACTCCTACGAGCAGTACTTC | CASSHRRLGDSYEQYF | TRBV2 | - | - | TRBJ2-7
TGTGCCAGCAGCTCCGGAGGTAGCGGGGGGACCTGGGAGACCCAGTACTTC | CASSSGGSGGTWETQYF | TRBV11-2 | TRBD2 | - | TRBJ2-5
TGTGCCAGCAGACTCGGGGGTGGAGGTCTCGAGCAGTACTTC | CASRLGGGGLEQYF | TRBV6-5 | - | - | TRBJ2-7
TGTGCCAGCAGCTACGGACAGAGCTCTGGAAACACCATATATTTT | CASSYGQSSGNTIYF | TRBV5-4 | - | - | TRBJ1-3